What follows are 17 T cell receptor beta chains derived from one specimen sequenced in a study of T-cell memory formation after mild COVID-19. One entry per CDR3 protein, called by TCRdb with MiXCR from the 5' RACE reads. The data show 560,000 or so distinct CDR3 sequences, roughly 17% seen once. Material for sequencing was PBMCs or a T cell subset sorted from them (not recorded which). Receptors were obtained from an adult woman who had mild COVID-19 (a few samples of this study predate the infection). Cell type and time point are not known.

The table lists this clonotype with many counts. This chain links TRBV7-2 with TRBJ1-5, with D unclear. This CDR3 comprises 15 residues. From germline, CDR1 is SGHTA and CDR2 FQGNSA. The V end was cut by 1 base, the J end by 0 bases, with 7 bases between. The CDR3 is CASSLGPDSNQPQHF. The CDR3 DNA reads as TGTGCCAGCAGCTTAGGACCCGATAGCAATCAGCCCCAGCATTTT. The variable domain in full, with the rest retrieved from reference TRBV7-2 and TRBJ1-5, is GAGVSQSPSNKVTEKGKDVELRCDPISGHTALYWYRQSLGQGLEFLIYFQGNSAPDKSGLPSDRFSAERTGGSVSTLTIQRTQQEDSAVYLCASSLGPDSNQPQHFGDGTRLSIL.

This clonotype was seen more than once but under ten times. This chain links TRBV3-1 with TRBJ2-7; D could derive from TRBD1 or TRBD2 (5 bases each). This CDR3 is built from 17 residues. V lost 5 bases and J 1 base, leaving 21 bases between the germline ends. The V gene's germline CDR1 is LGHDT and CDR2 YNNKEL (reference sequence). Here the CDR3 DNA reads TGTGCCAGCAGCACCCGTTTGGGGACCTCCCTTTCCTACGAGCAGTACTTC. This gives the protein CASSTRLGTSLSYEQYF.

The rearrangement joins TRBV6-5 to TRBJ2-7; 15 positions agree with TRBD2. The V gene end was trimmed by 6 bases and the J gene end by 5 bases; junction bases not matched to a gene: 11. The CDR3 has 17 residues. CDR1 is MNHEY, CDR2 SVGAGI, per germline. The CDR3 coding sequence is TGTGCCAGCAGACCATACGCCGGACTAGCGGGAGGGGACGAGCAGTACTTC. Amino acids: CASRPYAGLAGGDEQYF.

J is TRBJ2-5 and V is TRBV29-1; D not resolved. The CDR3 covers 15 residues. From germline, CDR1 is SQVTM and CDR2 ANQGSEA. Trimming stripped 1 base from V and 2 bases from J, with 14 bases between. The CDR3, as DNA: TGCAGCGTTGAAGTACCGGGCCGGAGACAAGAGACCCAGTACTTC. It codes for CSVEVPGRRQETQYF.

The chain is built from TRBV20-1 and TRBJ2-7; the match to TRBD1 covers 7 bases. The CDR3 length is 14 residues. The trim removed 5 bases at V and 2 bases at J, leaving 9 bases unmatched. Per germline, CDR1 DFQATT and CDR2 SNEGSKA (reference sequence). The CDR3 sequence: CSASHRDSAYEQYF. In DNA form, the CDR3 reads TGCAGTGCTTCCCACCGGGACAGTGCCTACGAGCAGTACTTC.

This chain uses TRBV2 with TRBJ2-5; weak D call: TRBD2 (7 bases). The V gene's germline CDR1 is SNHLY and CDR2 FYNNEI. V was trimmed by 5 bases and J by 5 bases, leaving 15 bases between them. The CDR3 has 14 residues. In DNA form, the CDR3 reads TGTGCCAGCAGTTACGGGGGGCGACGGGAGACCCAGTACTTC. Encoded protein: CASSYGGRRETQYF.

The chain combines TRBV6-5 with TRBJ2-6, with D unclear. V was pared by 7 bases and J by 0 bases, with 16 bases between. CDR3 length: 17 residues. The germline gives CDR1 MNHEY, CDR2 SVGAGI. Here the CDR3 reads CASTRTAGPSGANVLTF. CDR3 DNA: TGTGCCAGCACCCGAACGGCAGGTCCCTCTGGGGCCAACGTCCTGACTTTC.

CDR3 amino acids: CASSFDSFDEQFF. As DNA, the CDR3 is TGCGCCAGCAGCTTCGACAGTTTCGATGAGCAGTTCTTC. The gene calls are TRBV5-1 and TRBJ2-1, with a tentative D call TRBD1 (5 bases). This CDR3 has 13 amino acids. Germline V gene sequence: CDR1 SGHRS, CDR2 YFSETQ. Trimming took off 2 bases at V and 8 bases at J, with 11 bases between the two ends.

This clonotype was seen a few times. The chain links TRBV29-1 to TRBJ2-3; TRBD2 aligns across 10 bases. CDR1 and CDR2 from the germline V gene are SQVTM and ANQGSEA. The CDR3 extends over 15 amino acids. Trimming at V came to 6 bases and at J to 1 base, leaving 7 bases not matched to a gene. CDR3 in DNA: TGCAGCGTGGATCTCGGACTAGCGGGCACAGATACGCAGTATTTT. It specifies CSVDLGLAGTDTQYF.

The CDR3 DNA reads as TGTGCCAGCTCACCACGGGGTGTCGGGATCGATGGCTACACCTTC. It encodes CASSPRGVGIDGYTF. The J gene is TRBJ1-2, the V gene TRBV18; D is unresolved. Germline CDR1 is KGHSH and CDR2 is LQKENI. CDR3 size: 15 residues. Deletions cut 1 base from V and 6 bases from J, with 15 bases between.

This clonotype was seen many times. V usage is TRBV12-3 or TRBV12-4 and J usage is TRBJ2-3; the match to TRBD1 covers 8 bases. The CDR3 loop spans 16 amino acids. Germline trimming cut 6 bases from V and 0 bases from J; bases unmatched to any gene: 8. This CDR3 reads CASRVAGGRSTDTQYF. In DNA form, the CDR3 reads TGTGCCAGCAGGGTGGCAGGGGGCCGGAGCACAGATACGCAGTATTTT.

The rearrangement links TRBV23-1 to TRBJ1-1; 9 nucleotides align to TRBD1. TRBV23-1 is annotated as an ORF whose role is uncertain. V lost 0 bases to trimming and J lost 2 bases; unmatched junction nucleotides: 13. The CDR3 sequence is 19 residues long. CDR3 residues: CASSQSGTGRNGGNTEAFF. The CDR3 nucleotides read TGCGCCAGCAGTCAATCGGGGACAGGGAGGAACGGGGGCAACACTGAAGCTTTCTTT.

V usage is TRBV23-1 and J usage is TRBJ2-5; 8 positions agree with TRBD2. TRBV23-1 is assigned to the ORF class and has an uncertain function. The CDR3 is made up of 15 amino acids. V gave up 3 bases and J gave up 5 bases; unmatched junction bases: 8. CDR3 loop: CASSHSGGAVETQYF. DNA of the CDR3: TGCGCCAGCAGTCACTCCGGGGGGGCAGTTGAGACCCAGTACTTC.

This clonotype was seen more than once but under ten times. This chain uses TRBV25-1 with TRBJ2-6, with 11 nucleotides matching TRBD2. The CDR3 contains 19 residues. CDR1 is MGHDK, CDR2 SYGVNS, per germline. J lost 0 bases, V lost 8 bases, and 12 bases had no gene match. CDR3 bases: TGTGCCAGCGGCTGGACTAGCGGGCCTCCGGTCTCTGGGGCCAACGTCCTGACTTTC. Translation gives CASGWTSGPPVSGANVLTF. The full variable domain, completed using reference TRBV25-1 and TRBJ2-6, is EADIYQTPRYLVIGTGKKITLECSQTMGHDKMYWYQQDPGMELHLIHYSYGVNSTEKGDLSSESTVSRIRTEHFPLTLESARPSHTSQYLCASGWTSGPPVSGANVLTFGAGSRLTVL.

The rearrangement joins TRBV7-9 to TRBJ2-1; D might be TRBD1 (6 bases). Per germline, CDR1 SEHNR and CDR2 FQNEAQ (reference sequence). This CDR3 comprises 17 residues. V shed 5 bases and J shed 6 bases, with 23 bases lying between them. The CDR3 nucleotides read TGTGCCAGCAGCCCGCCTATCGGACAGAATCGCCGCAATGAGCAGTTCTTC. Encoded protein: CASSPPIGQNRRNEQFF.

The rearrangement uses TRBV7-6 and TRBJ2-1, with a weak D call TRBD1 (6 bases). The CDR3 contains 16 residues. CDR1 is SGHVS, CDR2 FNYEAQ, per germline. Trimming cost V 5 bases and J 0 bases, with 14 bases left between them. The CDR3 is CASSQMTGFSYNEQFF. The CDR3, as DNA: TGTGCCAGCAGCCAAATGACAGGCTTCTCCTACAATGAGCAGTTCTTC.

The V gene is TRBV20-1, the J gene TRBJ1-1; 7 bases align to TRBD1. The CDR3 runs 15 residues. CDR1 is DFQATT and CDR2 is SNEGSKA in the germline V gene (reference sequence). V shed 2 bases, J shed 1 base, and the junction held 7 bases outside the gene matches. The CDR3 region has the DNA TGCAGTGCTAGACCACAGGGGAGTTGGAACACTGAAGCTTTCTTT. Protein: CSARPQGSWNTEAFF.